The 2 T cell receptor beta chains below were found in one sample sequenced in a study of cytomegalovirus exposure and HLA in healthy donors. Primers: 60 Vbeta forward and 13 Jbeta reverse. Only in-frame clones appear in the TCRdb table, and some are missing; sequencing was by immunoSEQ multiplex PCR. The profile shows approximately 90,000 clones, more than 70% of them singletons. The sequenced sample was PBMCs. These receptors were collected from a man aged 25 to 40 in good health and CMV-seronegative.

The chain carries TRBV4-2 and TRBJ2-2; 8 bases line up with TRBD2. Germline V gives CDR1 LGHNA, CDR2 YNFKEQ. Trimming at V came to 1 base and at J to 5 bases, leaving 6 bases not matched to a gene. The CDR3 runs 16 residues. CDR3 coding DNA: TGTGCCAGCAGCCAAGGATGGGCTAGCGGGACCGGGGAGCTGTTTTTT. Translating it yields CASSQGWASGTGELFF.

J is TRBJ1-4 and V is TRBV25-1; 8 bases map to TRBD1. The CDR3 runs 15 residues. Germline CDR1 MGHDK, CDR2 SYGVNS. The V and J ends lost 6 bases and 5 bases, in that order; junction bases with no gene match: 8. The CDR3 bases are TGTGCCAGCAGCTACGGACAGGGCGGGAATGAAAAACTGTTTTTT. Protein product: CASSYGQGGNEKLFF.